This TCR beta chain came from a study of monozygotic twins with inflammatory bowel disease (dated by TCRdb to about 2019). With regard to the full study: In total, approximately 30 monozygotic twin pairs made up the full study: 19 Danish pairs, all IBD-discordant, plus nine German pairs, of which four were IBD-concordant and five were IBD-discordant. Each individual had, on average, about 151 000 unique TCRalpha sequences and 181 000 unique TCRbeta sequences available for analysis. Within discordant pairs, disease-associated traits were sought mainly by comparing IBD patients with their genetically identical healthy co-twins. Paper-wide results and their limitations: Concordant and discordant twins showed no difference in repertoire similarity, possibly because of limited statistical power. Differing immunosuppressive treatments among patients may have added background noise and inter-individual variability to the repertoires. Compared with healthy twins, IBD patients shared fewer clonotypes with other individuals, and the difference was most pronounced in patients with signs of disease activity. Different T cell subtypes could not be distinguished in the analysis. No single strong signal or clonotype linked to IBD turned up in the results, so the idea that one exists was not supported. Measured by the inverse Simpson index, TCRbeta repertoire diversity was lower in IBD patients than in their healthy co-twins.

Comments on this clonotype: Its antigen is currently not known.

According to the germline V gene, CDR1 reads SGHTA and CDR2 reads FQGNSA. From the cysteine through the phenylalanine, the CDR3 covers 15 amino acids. There is no recorded DNA. The library was produced with 5' RACE. For each TCR library, 3,500 to 4,000 ng of total RNA was used. For each sample, cDNA synthesis with SMARTScribe reverse transcriptase was split into eight separate reactions. During cDNA synthesis, template switching introduced unique molecular identifiers that contained a 6-nucleotide sample barcode. Two nested PCRs of about 16 and 10 cycles amplified the TCRalpha and TCRbeta cDNA, and bead purification followed each PCR. Before amplification, the cDNA was treated with uracil DNA-glycosylase and purified using the QIAquick PCR purification kit. In the second PCR, Illumina TruSeq-compatible adapters and sample-specific barcodes were added. TapeStation and Qubit were used to check library quality and concentration, and roughly 5.5 ng of each library was pooled. Pooled libraries were sequenced on an Illumina HiSeq2500 single-index Rapid Run with 2 x 100 bp reads and custom sequencing primers. The authors processed their data as follows. MiGEC version 1.2.6 was used for UMI-based consensus assembly, which corrected PCR and sequencing errors. V(D)J alignment, clonotype assembly and CDR3 extraction were performed with MiXCR version 2.1.1. To normalise gene usage, clonotype sharing and MAIT/NKT TCR abundance, the analysis used the top 1000, 10 000 and 20 000 clonotypes per sample. Diversity was computed as the inverse Simpson index with the vegan R package after downsampling to 27 000 UMIs. Statistical testing used paired Mann-Whitney U tests on the discordant twin pairs and applied Benjamini-Hochberg correction for multiple testing. The reads went through TCRdb reprocessing, and each CDR3 protein sequence gets one entry with no DNA. What appears here as the V and J calls and clone size reflects TCRdb's work, not the paper's. This sample's table has entries for nearly 450,000 distinct CDR3 sequences. The ten top clones hold 2.4% of the sample.

From each donor, an approximately 2.5 ml peripheral blood sample was drawn into PAXgene tubes and stored at -80 degrees C. Without any T cell sorting, total RNA was extracted from whole blood using the PAXgene blood miRNA kit on an automated QIAcube. Peripheral blood from monozygotic twin pairs who were concordant or discordant for inflammatory bowel disease underwent deep TCRalpha and TCRbeta repertoire profiling using unique molecular barcoding. Smoking habits were recorded for all twin pairs, and individuals were classified as current, former or never smokers. This clonotype was obtained from a human donor with ulcerative colitis or Crohn's disease, or a healthy co-twin of an affected twin (not recorded which). The sequenced sample consisted of blood. The chain joins TRBV7-2 to TRBJ2-1. The CDR3 protein is CASSLVYGSYNEQFF.